The source of this T cell receptor beta chain is a study of T cells in Graves' hyperthyroidism and ophthalmopathy. Amplification of TCR beta CDR3 regions was performed using RNA transcripts as template. A set of HTBI primers served as the primers for a first-round RT-PCR of the TCR CDR3. TCRdb re-called the multiplex PCR reads with MiXCR, one entry per CDR3 protein. Of about 380,000 distinct CDR3 sequences listed, about 14% are singletons. Per germline, CDR1 PRHDT and CDR2 FYEKMQ (reference sequence). V lost 5 bases, J lost 2 bases, and 16 bases lay in between. This CDR3 spans 15 amino acids. The chain links TRBV13 to TRBJ2-7, with D possibly being TRBD1 (6 bases). This TCR was sampled from a young woman with Graves' ophthalmopathy. Sequenced material: blood. The CDR3 region has the DNA TGTGCCAGCAGCCCCGAGACTGGGGGCACCTACGAGCAGTACTTC. Encoded protein: CASSPETGGTYEQYF.